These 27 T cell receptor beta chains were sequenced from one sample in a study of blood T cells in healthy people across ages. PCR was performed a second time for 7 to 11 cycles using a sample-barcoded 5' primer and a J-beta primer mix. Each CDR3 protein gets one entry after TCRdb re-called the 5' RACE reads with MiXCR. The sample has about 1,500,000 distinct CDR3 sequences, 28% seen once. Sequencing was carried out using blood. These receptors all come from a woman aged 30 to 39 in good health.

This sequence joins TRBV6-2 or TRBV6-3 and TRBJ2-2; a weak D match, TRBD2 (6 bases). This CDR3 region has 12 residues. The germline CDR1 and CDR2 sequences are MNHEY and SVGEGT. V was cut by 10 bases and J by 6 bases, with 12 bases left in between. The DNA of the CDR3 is TGTGCCATACGGGAGTCCCCCGGGGAGCTGTTTTTT. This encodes CAIRESPGELFF.

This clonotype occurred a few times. The chain's CDR3 is CASSLDPGRIAEKLFF. CDR3 DNA sequence: TGTGCCAGCAGCCTAGATCCGGGCCGAATAGCTGAAAAACTGTTTTTT. This chain links TRBV7-3 with TRBJ1-4; D unresolved. V lost 5 bases to trimming and J lost 7 bases, with 20 bases between them. Germline values: CDR1 SGHTA, CDR2 FQGTGA. The CDR3 sequence is 16 residues long.

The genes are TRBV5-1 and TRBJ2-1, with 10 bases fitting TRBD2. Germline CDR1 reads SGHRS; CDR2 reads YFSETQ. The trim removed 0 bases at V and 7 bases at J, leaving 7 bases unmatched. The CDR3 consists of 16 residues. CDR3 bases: TGCGCCAGCAGCTTGGGGGCTAGCGGGAGTACGAATGAGCAGTTCTTC. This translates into CASSLGASGSTNEQFF.

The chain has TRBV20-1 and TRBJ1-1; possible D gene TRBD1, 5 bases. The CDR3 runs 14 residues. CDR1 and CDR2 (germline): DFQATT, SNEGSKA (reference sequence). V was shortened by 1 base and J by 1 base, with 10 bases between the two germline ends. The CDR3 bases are TGCAGTGCTAGAGTAGTCGGGACGAACACTGAAGCTTTCTTT. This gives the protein CSARVVGTNTEAFF.

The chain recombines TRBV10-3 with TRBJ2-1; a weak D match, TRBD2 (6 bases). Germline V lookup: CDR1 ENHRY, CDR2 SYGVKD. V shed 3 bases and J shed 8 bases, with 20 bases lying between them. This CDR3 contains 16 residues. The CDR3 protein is CAISDTRGPGSDEQFF. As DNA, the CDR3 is TGTGCCATCAGTGACACGCGGGGACCCGGTTCCGATGAGCAGTTCTTC.

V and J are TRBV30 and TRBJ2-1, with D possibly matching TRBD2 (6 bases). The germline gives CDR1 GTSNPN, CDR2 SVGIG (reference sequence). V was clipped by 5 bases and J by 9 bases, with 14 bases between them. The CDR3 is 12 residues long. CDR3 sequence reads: CAWSLSGGEQFF. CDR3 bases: TGTGCCTGGTCCCTTTCCGGGGGTGAGCAGTTCTTC.

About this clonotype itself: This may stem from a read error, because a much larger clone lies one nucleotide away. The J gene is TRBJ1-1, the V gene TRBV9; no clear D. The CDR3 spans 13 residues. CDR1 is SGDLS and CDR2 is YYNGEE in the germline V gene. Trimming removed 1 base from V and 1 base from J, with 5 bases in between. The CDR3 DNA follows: TGTGCCAGCAGCGTAAAAGGGAACACTGAAGCTTTCTTT. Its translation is CASSVKGNTEAFF.

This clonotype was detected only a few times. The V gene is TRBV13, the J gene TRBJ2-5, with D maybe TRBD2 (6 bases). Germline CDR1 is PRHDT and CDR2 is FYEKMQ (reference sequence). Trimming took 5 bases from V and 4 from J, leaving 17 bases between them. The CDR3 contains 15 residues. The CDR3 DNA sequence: TGTGCCAGCAGCCCTCCCCTCGGGGGAAGAGAGACCCAGTACTTC. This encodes CASSPPLGGRETQYF.

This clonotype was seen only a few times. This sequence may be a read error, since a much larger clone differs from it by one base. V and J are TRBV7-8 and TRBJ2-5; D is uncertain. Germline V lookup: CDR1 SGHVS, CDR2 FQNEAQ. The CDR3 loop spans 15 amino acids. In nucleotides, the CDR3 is TGTGCCAGCAGCTTAGTATTAGGGTACCAAGAGACCCGGTACTTC. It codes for CASSLVLGYQETRYF.

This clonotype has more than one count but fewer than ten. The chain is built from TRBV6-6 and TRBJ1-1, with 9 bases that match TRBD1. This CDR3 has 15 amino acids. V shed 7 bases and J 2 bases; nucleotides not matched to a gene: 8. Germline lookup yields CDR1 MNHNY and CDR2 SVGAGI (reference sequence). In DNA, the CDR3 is TGTGCCAGCACGAGGACAGGGGCCTTCAACACTGAAGCTTTCTTT. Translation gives CASTRTGAFNTEAFF.

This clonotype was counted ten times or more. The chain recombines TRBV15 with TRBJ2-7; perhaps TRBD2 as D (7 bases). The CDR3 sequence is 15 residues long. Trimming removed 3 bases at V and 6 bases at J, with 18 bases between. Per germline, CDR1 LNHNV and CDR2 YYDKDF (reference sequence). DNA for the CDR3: TGTGCCACCAGCAGTTCATCGGGGGGCGGAAGCGAGCAGTACTTC. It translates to CATSSSSGGGSEQYF.

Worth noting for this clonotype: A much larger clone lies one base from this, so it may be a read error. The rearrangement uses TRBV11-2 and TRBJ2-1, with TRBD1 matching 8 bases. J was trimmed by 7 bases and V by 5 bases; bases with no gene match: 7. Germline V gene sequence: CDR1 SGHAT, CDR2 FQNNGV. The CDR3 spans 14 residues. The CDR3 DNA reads TGTGCCAGCAGCCCGGCCAGGGGGCAGAATGAGCAGTTCTTC. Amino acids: CASSPARGQNEQFF.

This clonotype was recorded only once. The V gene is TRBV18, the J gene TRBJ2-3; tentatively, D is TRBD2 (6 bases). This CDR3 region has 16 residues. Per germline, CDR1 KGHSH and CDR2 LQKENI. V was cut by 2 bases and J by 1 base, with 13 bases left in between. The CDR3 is CASSPSLRGRTDTQYF. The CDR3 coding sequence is TGTGCCAGCTCACCATCGTTGCGGGGACGCACAGATACGCAGTATTTT.

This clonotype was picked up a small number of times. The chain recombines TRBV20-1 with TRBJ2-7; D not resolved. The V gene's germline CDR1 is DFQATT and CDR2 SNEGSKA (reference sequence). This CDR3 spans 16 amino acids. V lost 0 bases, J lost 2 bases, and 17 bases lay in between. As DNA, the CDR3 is TGCAGTGCTAGAGATTTAGAACGCGGCCTCGCCTACGAGCAGTACTTC. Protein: CSARDLERGLAYEQYF.

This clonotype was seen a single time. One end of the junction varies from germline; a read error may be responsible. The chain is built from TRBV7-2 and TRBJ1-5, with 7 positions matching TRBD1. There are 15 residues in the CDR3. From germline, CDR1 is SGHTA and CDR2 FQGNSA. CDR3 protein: CASSPGQRLGQPRHF. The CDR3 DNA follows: TGTGCCAGCAGCCCGGGACAGAGGTTGGGTCAGCCCCGGCATTTT.

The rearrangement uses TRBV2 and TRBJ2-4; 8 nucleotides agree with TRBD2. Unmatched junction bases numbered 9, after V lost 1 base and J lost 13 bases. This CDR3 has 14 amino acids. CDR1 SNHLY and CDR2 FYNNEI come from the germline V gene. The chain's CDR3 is CASSEVAGSDEQYF. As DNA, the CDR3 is TGTGCCAGCAGTGAAGTAGCGGGATCGGATGAGCAGTACTTC.

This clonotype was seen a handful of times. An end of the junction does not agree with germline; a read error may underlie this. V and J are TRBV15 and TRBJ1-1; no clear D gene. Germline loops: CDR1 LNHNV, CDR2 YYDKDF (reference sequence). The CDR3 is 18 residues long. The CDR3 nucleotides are TGTGCCACCAGCAGAGATCGATCGGTTGTCCAGATGAACGCTGAAGCTTTCTTT. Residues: CATSRDRSVVQMNAEAFF.

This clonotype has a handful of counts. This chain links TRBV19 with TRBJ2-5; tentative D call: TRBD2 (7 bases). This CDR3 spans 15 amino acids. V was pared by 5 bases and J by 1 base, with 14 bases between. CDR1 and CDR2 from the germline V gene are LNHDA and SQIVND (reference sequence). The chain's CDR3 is CASSSRGASQETQYF. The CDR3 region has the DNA TGTGCCAGTAGTTCTCGGGGGGCCTCCCAAGAGACCCAGTACTTC.

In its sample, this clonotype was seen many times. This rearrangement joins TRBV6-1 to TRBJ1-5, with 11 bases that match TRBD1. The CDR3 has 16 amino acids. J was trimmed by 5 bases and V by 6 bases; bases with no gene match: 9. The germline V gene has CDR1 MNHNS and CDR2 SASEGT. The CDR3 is CASRAPGTGGDQPQHF. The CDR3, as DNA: TGTGCCAGCAGGGCTCCCGGGACAGGGGGTGATCAGCCCCAGCATTTT.

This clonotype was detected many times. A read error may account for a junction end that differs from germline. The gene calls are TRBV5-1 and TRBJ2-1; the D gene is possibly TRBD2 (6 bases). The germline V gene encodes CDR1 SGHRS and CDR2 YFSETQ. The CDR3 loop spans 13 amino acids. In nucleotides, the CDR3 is TGTGCCAGCAGTTTCGGTAGCGGAAATGAGCAGTTCTTC. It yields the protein CASSFGSGNEQFF.

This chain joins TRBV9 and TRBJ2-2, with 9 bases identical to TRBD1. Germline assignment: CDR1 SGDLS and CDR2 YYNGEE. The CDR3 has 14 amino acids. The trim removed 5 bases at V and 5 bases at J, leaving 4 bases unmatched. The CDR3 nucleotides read TGTGCCAGCAGGGCGGGACAGGGAACCGGGGAGCTGTTTTTT. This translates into CASRAGQGTGELFF.

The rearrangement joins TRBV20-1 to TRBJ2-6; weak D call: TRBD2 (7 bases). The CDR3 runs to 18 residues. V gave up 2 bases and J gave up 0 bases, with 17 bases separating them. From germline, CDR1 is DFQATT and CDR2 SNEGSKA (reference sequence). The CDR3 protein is CSARSSRGGGSGANVLTF. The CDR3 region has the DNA TGCAGTGCTAGATCCAGCCGAGGGGGGGGCTCTGGGGCCAACGTCCTGACTTTC.

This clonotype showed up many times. The chain's CDR3 is CASSLEGGPSGANVLTF. The CDR3 DNA reads as TGCGCCAGCAGCTTGGAGGGAGGGCCCTCTGGGGCCAACGTCCTGACTTTC. The chain is built from TRBV5-1 and TRBJ2-6; 7 bases align to TRBD2. This CDR3 contains 17 residues. Germline CDR1 reads SGHRS; CDR2 reads YFSETQ. V shed 0 bases, J shed 0 bases, and the junction held 3 bases outside the gene matches.

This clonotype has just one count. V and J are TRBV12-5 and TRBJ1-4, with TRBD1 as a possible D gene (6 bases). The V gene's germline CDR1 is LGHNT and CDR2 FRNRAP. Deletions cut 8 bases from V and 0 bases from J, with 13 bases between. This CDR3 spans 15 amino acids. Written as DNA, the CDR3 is TGTGCTAGTAGTGAAGGACAGACAACTAATGAAAAACTGTTTTTT. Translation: CASSEGQTTNEKLFF.

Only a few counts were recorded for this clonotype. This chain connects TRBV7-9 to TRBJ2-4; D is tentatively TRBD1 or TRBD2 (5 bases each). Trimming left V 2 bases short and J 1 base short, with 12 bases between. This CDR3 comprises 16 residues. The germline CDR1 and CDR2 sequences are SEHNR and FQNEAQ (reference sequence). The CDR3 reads CASSLRGEKAKNIQYF. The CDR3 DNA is TGTGCCAGCAGCTTACGAGGGGAAAAGGCCAAAAACATTCAGTACTTC.

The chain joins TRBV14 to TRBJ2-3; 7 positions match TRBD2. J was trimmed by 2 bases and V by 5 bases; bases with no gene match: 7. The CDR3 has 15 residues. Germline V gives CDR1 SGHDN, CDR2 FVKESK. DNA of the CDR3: TGTGCCAGCAGCGGGAGGCTAGCGGACACAGATACGCAGTATTTT. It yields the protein CASSGRLADTDTQYF.

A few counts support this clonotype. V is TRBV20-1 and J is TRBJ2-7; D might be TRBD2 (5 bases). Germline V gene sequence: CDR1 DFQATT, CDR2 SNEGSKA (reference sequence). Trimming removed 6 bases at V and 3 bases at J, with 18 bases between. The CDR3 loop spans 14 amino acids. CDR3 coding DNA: TGCAGTGCGAGCGGACGTCTCCAACTCTACGAGCAGTACTTC. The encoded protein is CSASGRLQLYEQYF.